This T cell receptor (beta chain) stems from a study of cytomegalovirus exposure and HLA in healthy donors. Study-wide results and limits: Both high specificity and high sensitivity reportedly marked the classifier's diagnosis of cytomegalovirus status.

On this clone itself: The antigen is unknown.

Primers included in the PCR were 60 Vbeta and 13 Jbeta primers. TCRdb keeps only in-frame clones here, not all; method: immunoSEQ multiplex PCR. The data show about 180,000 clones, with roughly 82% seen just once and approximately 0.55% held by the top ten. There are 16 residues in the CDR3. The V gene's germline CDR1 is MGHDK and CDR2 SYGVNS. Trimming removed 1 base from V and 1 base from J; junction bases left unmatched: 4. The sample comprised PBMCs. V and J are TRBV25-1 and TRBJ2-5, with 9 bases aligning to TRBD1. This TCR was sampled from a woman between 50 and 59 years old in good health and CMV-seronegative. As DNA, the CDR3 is TGTGCCAGCAGTGAATTGGGGACAGGGTTCCAAGAGACCCAGTACTTC. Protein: CASSELGTGFQETQYF.